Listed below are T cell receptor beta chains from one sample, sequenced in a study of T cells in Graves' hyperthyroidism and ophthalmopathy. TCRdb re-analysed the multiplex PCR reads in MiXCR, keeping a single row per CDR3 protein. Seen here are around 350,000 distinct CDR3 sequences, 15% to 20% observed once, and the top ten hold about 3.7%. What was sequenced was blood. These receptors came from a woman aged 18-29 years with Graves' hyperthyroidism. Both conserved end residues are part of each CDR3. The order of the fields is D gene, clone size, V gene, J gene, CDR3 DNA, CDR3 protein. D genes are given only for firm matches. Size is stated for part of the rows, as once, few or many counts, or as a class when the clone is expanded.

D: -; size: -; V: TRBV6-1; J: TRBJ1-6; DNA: TGTGCCAGCAACCTGGGACGGTCAGTCATCCACTTT; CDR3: CASNLGRSVIHF
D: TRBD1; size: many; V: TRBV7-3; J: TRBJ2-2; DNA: TGTGCCAGCAGCTTATACAGGGGTCGGGAGCTGTTTTTT; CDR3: CASSLYRGRELFF
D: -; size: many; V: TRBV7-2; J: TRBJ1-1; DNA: TGTGCCAGCAGCTTAGTTAGTGGAGGTGGGACTGAAGCTTTCTTT; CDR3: CASSLVSGGGTEAFF
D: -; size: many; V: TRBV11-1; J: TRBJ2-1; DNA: TGTGCCAGCAGCTTAGAAAGGGGTCCTTACAATGAGCAGTTCTTC; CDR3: CASSLERGPYNEQFF
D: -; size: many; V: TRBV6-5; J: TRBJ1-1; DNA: TGTGCCAGCAGTTACTACGGGCTTAAGAACACTGAAGCTTTCTTT; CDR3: CASSYYGLKNTEAFF
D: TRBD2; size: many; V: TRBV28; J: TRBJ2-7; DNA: TGTGCCAGCAGTTTATGGGTTAGCGGGGGAGCCCCTTCCGCGCAGTACTTC; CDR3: CASSLWVSGGAPSAQYF
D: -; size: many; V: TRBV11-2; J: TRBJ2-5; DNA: TGTGCCAGCAGCTTAGTACGGCGAGCGGGTGGAGAGACCCAGTACTTC; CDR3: CASSLVRRAGGETQYF
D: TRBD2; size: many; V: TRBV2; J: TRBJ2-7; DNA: TGTGCCAGCAGTGAGGTAGCGGGGACTTCCTACGAGCAGTACTTC; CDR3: CASSEVAGTSYEQYF
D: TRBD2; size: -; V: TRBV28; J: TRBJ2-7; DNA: TGTGCCAGCAGTCACCCTAGCGGGAGGGGCTACGAGCAGTACTTC; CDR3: CASSHPSGRGYEQYF
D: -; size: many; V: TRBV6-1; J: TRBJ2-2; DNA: TGTGCCAGCAGCTTCGACCTCACCGGGGAGCTGTTTTTT; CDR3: CASSFDLTGELFF